These 14 T cell receptor beta chains were sequenced from one sample in a study of post-analysis software for immune sequencing data. The TCR beta cDNA libraries carried unique molecular identifiers. Using its own MiXCR run on the PCR reads, TCRdb lists one record per CDR3 protein. The sample records about 820,000 distinct CDR3 sequences, approximately 53% being singletons. Overall study results and limits: The study found TRBV5-6, TRBV5-1 and TRBV20-1 among 4 or 5 TRBV segments more frequent in patients than controls.

No antigen has been assigned to these receptors. Material: blood. These receptors originate from a girl aged 5 to 17 with multiple sclerosis.

This clonotype came up a few times. V and J are TRBV10-3 and TRBJ2-7; D is tentatively TRBD1 or TRBD2 (6 bases each). The CDR3 spans 13 residues. Trimming took 4 bases from V and 7 from J, leaving 14 bases between them. Germline V gives CDR1 ENHRY, CDR2 SYGVKD. DNA for the CDR3: TGTGCCATCAGTGCCGGGGGCGTGGGAGAGCAGTACTTC. Protein: CAISAGGVGEQYF.

The chain links TRBV25-1 to TRBJ2-6, with unresolved D. Trimming took off 0 bases at V and 3 bases at J, with 3 bases between the two ends. Germline CDR1 reads MGHDK; CDR2 reads SYGVNS. CDR3 length: 14 residues. The CDR3 DNA is TGTGCCAGCAGTGAATACATTGGGGCCAACGTCCTGACTTTC. Translation: CASSEYIGANVLTF.

This clonotype has just a few counts. The genes are TRBV6-6 and TRBJ2-7; D may correspond to TRBD1 or TRBD2 (5 bases each). The ends were cut back, 2 bases at V and 4 bases at J, with 9 bases in the middle. The CDR3 extends over 13 amino acids. Germline values: CDR1 MNHNY, CDR2 SVGAGI (reference sequence). The DNA for the CDR3 is TGTGCCAGCAGTTACGGGACCAGGTACGAGCAGTACTTC. This gives the protein CASSYGTRYEQYF.

Points on this clonotype: A read error is possible here, since a much larger clone lies one base away. The chain couples TRBV20-1 to TRBJ2-1, with 9 bases identical to TRBD2. The J call may be faulty, since TRBJ2-7 better matches the DNA end. This CDR3 contains 15 residues. Germline assignment: CDR1 DFQATT and CDR2 SNEGSKA (reference sequence). The CDR3 bases are TGCAGTGCTCCCGAGCAGGCGGGAGGGCCAGGGGAGCAGTACTTC. This gives the protein CSAPEQAGGPGEQYF.

The CDR3 DNA reads as TGCAGCGTTGGGACAAACCTCGATGGCTACACCTTC. Protein product: CSVGTNLDGYTF. This chain joins TRBV29-1 and TRBJ1-2, with a possible D match to TRBD1 (5 bases). V lost 4 bases and J lost 6, with 12 bases in between. The V gene's germline CDR1 is SQVTM and CDR2 ANQGSEA. The CDR3 is 12 amino acids.

The CDR3 DNA sequence: TGTGCCAGTAGTACTTCGTGGAGCACAGATACGCAGTATTTT. It is translated as CASSTSWSTDTQYF. The J gene is TRBJ2-3, the V gene TRBV19; D call uncertain. The length of the CDR3 is 14 residues. The V end lost 4 bases, the J end lost 0 bases, and 8 bases lay between the germline ends. Germline lookup yields CDR1 LNHDA and CDR2 SQIVND (reference sequence).

The rearrangement uses TRBV6-2 or TRBV6-3 and TRBJ2-5; D possibly corresponds to TRBD1 (6 bases). Near its end, the DNA agrees better with TRBJ2-7, so the J call may be wrong. CDR1 is MNHEY, CDR2 SVGEGT, per germline. The length of the CDR3 is 19 residues. CDR3 sequence: CASSYQTDSLQSGFYEQYF. The CDR3 DNA reads TGTGCCAGCAGTTACCAAACGGACAGTTTGCAAAGCGGCTTTTACGAGCAGTACTTC.

V and J are TRBV29-1 and TRBJ1-2, with 9 bases aligning to TRBD1. The CDR3 covers 17 residues. Trimming cost V 5 bases and J 3 bases; bases outside gene matches: 16. Germline V gene data show CDR1 as SQVTM and CDR2 as ANQGSEA. The chain's CDR3 is CSVSKTEDRGQDYGYTF. In DNA form, the CDR3 reads TGCAGCGTTTCAAAAACCGAGGACAGGGGCCAGGACTATGGCTACACCTTC.

This clonotype came up once. The chain is built from TRBV5-1 and TRBJ1-5; a possible D gene is TRBD1 (6 bases). Germline CDR1 is SGHRS and CDR2 is YFSETQ. V dropped 5 bases and J dropped 0 bases, with 12 bases sitting between them. The CDR3 covers 15 residues. The CDR3 bases are TGCGCCAGCAGACAGGACAGCAATAGCAATCAGCCCCAGCATTTT. Amino acid sequence: CASRQDSNSNQPQHF.

The CDR3 DNA reads as TGCGCCAGCAGCTTTGGGGACCACCCCAATGAGCAGTTCTTC. Translation gives CASSFGDHPNEQFF. The V call is TRBV5-1, the J call TRBJ2-1, with D perhaps given as TRBD1 or TRBD2 (5 bases each). The CDR3 runs 14 residues. Germline assignment: CDR1 SGHRS and CDR2 YFSETQ. Deletions cut 2 bases from V and 6 bases from J, with 12 bases between.

The J gene is TRBJ2-7, the V gene TRBV20-1; 9 nucleotides agree with TRBD2. CDR1 is DFQATT, CDR2 SNEGSKA, per germline (reference sequence). After removal of 0 bases from V and 4 bases from J, the junction contained 10 bases not matched to a gene. The CDR3 loop spans 16 amino acids. The CDR3 loop is CSARDPAGGPGYEQYF. CDR3 nucleotide sequence: TGCAGTGCTAGAGATCCTGCGGGAGGGCCGGGATACGAGCAGTACTTC.

The rearrangement uses TRBV3-1 and TRBJ1-5; no reliable D call. The germline V and J ends were trimmed by 0 bases and 0 bases, with 9 bases remaining between them. The germline V gene encodes CDR1 LGHDT and CDR2 YNNKEL (reference sequence). The length of the CDR3 is 16 residues. DNA for the CDR3: TGTGCCAGCAGCCAAGATGGCGGCTCTAGCAATCAGCCCCAGCATTTT. Translation gives CASSQDGGSSNQPQHF.

CDR3 in DNA: TGTGCCAGCAGCTTTTGGACAGGAGGAACAGATACGCAGTATTTT. It encodes CASSFWTGGTDTQYF. This chain links TRBV7-2 with TRBJ2-3, with 7 bases lining up with TRBD1. Per germline, CDR1 SGHTA and CDR2 FQGNSA. This CDR3 comprises 15 residues. Trimming at V came to 3 bases and at J to 3 bases, leaving 6 bases not matched to a gene.

There are a few counts of this clonotype. This chain uses TRBV6-5 with TRBJ1-2; D possibly corresponds to TRBD1 (5 bases). V lost 6 bases and J 4 bases, leaving 21 bases between the germline ends. The V gene's germline CDR1 is MNHEY and CDR2 SVGAGI. CDR3 length: 16 residues. CDR3 sequence: CASSTPLGAGPYGYTF. The CDR3 DNA follows: TGTGCCAGCAGCACACCGTTAGGGGCAGGTCCCTATGGCTACACCTTC.